This passage covers 25 T cell receptor beta chains from one sample sequenced in a study of blood T cells in healthy people across ages. PCR was performed a second time for about 7 to 11 cycles using a sample-barcoded 5' primer and a J-beta primer mix. TCRdb independently ran MiXCR on the 5' RACE reads; one entry per CDR3 protein. The top ten clones hold approximately 15% of a sample with just under 900,000 distinct CDR3 sequences, 29% of them seen once. Sequenced material: blood. These receptors were obtained from an elderly woman in good health.

This clonotype was recorded at least ten times. This rearrangement joins TRBV7-2 to TRBJ1-2; the D is unclear. The V end was cut by 2 bases, the J end by 6 bases, with 10 bases between. CDR1 SGHTA and CDR2 FQGNSA come from the germline V gene. This CDR3 spans 13 amino acids. This chain's CDR3 is CASSLLAADGYTF. The CDR3 coding sequence is TGTGCCAGCAGCTTATTGGCGGCCGATGGCTACACCTTC. The variable domain in full, completed from reference TRBV7-2 and TRBJ1-2, reads GAGVSQSPSNKVTEKGKDVELRCDPISGHTALYWYRQSLGQGLEFLIYFQGNSAPDKSGLPSDRFSAERTGGSVSTLTIQRTQQEDSAVYLCASSLLAADGYTFGSGTRLTVV.

V is TRBV28 and J is TRBJ2-5, with 14 bases that match TRBD2. With 3 bases clipped from V and 5 bases from J, the junction kept 2 bases outside the gene matches. Germline CDR1 is MDHEN and CDR2 is SYDVKM. This CDR3 contains 15 residues. The CDR3 DNA is TGTGCCAGCAGTTTGGGACTAGCGGGGGATGAGACCCAGTACTTC. It is translated as CASSLGLAGDETQYF.

This clonotype came up a few times. V and J are TRBV6-5 and TRBJ1-4; TRBD1 aligns across 7 bases. Germline values: CDR1 MNHEY, CDR2 SVGAGI. V lost 5 bases, J lost 4 bases, and 4 bases stayed unmatched. CDR3 size: 14 residues. CDR3 protein: CASSRDSGNEKLFF. CDR3 sequence (DNA): TGTGCCAGCAGTAGGGACAGCGGTAATGAAAAACTGTTTTTT.

This clonotype was detected ten times or more. The J gene is TRBJ1-2, the V gene TRBV20-1; D ambiguous. CDR3 length: 13 residues. The germline V gene encodes CDR1 DFQATT and CDR2 SNEGSKA (reference sequence). V was clipped by 1 base and J by 4 bases, with 10 bases between them. The CDR3 DNA sequence: TGCAGTGCTAGAGCACTTGACGGCTATGGCTACACCTTC. Its protein is CSARALDGYGYTF.

The gene calls are TRBV20-1 and TRBJ1-4; 9 bases align to TRBD1. The CDR3 covers 15 residues. The germline CDR1 and CDR2 sequences are DFQATT and SNEGSKA (reference sequence). J lost 8 bases, V lost 4 bases, and 11 bases had no gene match. The CDR3 loop reads CSATYRDREREKLFF. In DNA, the CDR3 is TGCAGTGCTACCTACCGGGACAGGGAACGAGAAAAACTGTTTTTT.

This clonotype showed up many times. The chain carries TRBV20-1 and TRBJ2-5; D call uncertain. Germline CDR1 DFQATT, CDR2 SNEGSKA (reference sequence). With 5 bases removed from V and 2 bases from J, the gap between germline ends came to 15 bases. The CDR3 is 14 amino acids. Here the CDR3 reads CSAGSARKQETQYF. The CDR3 region has the DNA TGCAGTGCTGGGTCTGCCAGGAAACAAGAGACCCAGTACTTC.

This clonotype was seen repeatedly, ten times or more. This chain joins TRBV20-1 and TRBJ2-3, with D tentatively TRBD1 (5 bases). The CDR3 consists of 14 residues. Trimming cost V 2 bases and J 2 bases, with 11 bases left between them. Per germline, CDR1 DFQATT and CDR2 SNEGSKA (reference sequence). As DNA, the CDR3 is TGCAGTGCTAGAAGGGCAGGGTACACAGATACGCAGTATTTT. Protein sequence: CSARRAGYTDTQYF.

Concerning this clonotype itself: Compared with germline, one end of the junction differs, possibly owing to a read error. V usage is TRBV5-1 and J usage is TRBJ2-1; D uncertain. Germline V gives CDR1 SGHRS, CDR2 YFSETQ. The CDR3 totals 15 residues. The CDR3 DNA is TGCGCCAGCAGCCATGGACGGAGCTCCTACAGTGAGCAGGTCTTC. It encodes CASSHGRSSYSEQVF.

The chain couples TRBV12-3 or TRBV12-4 to TRBJ1-1, with 9 bases lining up with TRBD1. This CDR3 is built from 16 residues. V gave up 4 bases and J gave up 7 bases; unmatched junction bases: 13. The CDR3 DNA reads as TGTGCCAGCAGTTCAATGGACCACAGGGGGCTTAATGAAGCTTTCTTT. Protein product: CASSSMDHRGLNEAFF.

There are a few counts of this clonotype. The V gene is TRBV7-2, the J gene TRBJ2-3; 12 bases agree with TRBD2. V was clipped by 4 bases and J by 3 bases; unmatched bases: 11. This CDR3 contains 18 residues. Looked up from germline, CDR1 is SGHTA and CDR2 is FQGNSA. The CDR3 region has the DNA TGTGCCAGCAGCTCAGTGGGGGCTAGCGGGGGGGCGACAGATACGCAGTATTTT. Amino acids: CASSSVGASGGATDTQYF. Together with reference TRBV7-2 and TRBJ2-3, the CDR3 gives the full variable domain: GAGVSQSPSNKVTEKGKDVELRCDPISGHTALYWYRQSLGQGLEFLIYFQGNSAPDKSGLPSDRFSAERTGGSVSTLTIQRTQQEDSAVYLCASSSVGASGGATDTQYFGPGTRLTVL.

This clonotype was counted at least ten times. The CDR3 here is CSVSRGQGDGYTF. The CDR3 DNA follows: TGCAGCGTCTCCAGGGGGCAGGGAGATGGCTACACCTTC. The rearrangement joins TRBV29-1 to TRBJ1-2, with 8 bases fitting TRBD1. Germline V CDR1 and CDR2: SQVTM, ANQGSEA. J was trimmed by 6 bases and V by 6 bases; bases with no gene match: 9. The CDR3 extends over 13 amino acids.

The rearrangement joins TRBV12-3 or TRBV12-4 to TRBJ2-1; D is perhaps TRBD2 (7 bases). The CDR3 has 15 amino acids. V lost 6 bases, J lost 6 bases, and 18 bases lay in between. The CDR3 DNA sequence: TGTGCCAGCAGCCAAGAGGGGGGGGGCTTCAATGAGCAGTTCTTC. It translates to CASSQEGGGFNEQFF.

The gene calls are TRBV20-1 and TRBJ2-1; possibly TRBD1 for D (7 bases). The CDR3 runs to 17 residues. Germline V gives CDR1 DFQATT, CDR2 SNEGSKA (reference sequence). V lost 0 bases and J 3 bases, leaving 18 bases between the germline ends. CDR3 sequence: CSARDPGGTGDYNEQFF. DNA of the CDR3: TGCAGTGCTAGAGATCCCGGGGGTACAGGGGACTACAATGAGCAGTTCTTC.

With regard to this clonotype: It may be a read error: a sequence one base away is much more abundant. The V gene is TRBV7-2, the J gene TRBJ1-1; D is undetermined. Germline CDR1 and CDR2: SGHTA and FQGNSA. The CDR3 covers 12 residues. Trimming cost V 5 bases and J 4 bases, with 8 bases left between them. In DNA, the CDR3 is TGTGCCAGCAGCATAGTAAGCACTGAAGCTTTCTTT. Protein: CASSIVSTEAFF. Looking up the rest from reference TRBV7-2 and TRBJ1-1 gives the full variable domain: GAGVSQSPSNKVTEKGKDVELRCDPISGHTALYWYRQSLGQGLEFLIYFQGNSAPDKSGLPSDRFSAERTGGSVSTLTIQRTQQEDSAVYLCASSIVSTEAFFGQGTRLTVV.

The chain recombines TRBV12-3 or TRBV12-4 with TRBJ2-7; TRBD1 agrees at 8 bases. Losses at the gene ends were 7 bases for V and 5 bases for J; bases not matched to a gene: 13. CDR3 length: 15 amino acids. As DNA, the CDR3 is TGTGCCAGCACCTTGTACAGGGGGGAAGCCCACGAGCAGTACTTC. As protein: CASTLYRGEAHEQYF.

This chain uses TRBV20-1 with TRBJ2-1; D unresolved. Looked up from germline, CDR1 is DFQATT and CDR2 is SNEGSKA (reference sequence). The CDR3 consists of 13 residues. Trimming shortened V by 0 bases and J by 8 bases, and 11 bases separated the two germline ends. This CDR3 reads CSARDNLLHEQFF. The CDR3 bases are TGCAGTGCTAGAGACAACCTCCTCCATGAGCAGTTCTTC.

The genes are TRBV6-1 and TRBJ1-2, with D uncertain. The ends were cut back, 4 bases at V and 3 bases at J, with 15 bases in the middle. The CDR3 sequence is 15 residues long. Germline CDR1 MNHNS, CDR2 SASEGT. Here the CDR3 DNA reads TGTGCCAGCAGTGGTGGCGGCCCCGGCGACTATGGCTACACCTTC. As protein: CASSGGGPGDYGYTF.

This sequence joins TRBV11-2 and TRBJ2-4, with 8 bases fitting TRBD2. The germline V gene has CDR1 SGHAT and CDR2 FQNNGV. The CDR3 extends over 19 amino acids. V trimming: 1 base; J trimming: 0 bases; junction bases outside the gene matches: 11. In DNA form, the CDR3 reads TGTGCCAGCAGCTTAGGGGAGAATCCGGGACTAGTAGCCAAAAACATTCAGTACTTC. It specifies CASSLGENPGLVAKNIQYF.

CDR3 loop: CAIKGGYTDTQYF. The CDR3 coding sequence is TGTGCCATAAAAGGAGGGTACACAGATACGCAGTATTTT. The chain links TRBV27 to TRBJ2-3, with D perhaps matching TRBD2 (6 bases). In germline, CDR1 is MNHEY, CDR2 SMNVEV (reference sequence). V shed 10 bases and J shed 2 bases, with 13 bases lying between them. The CDR3 contains 13 residues.

At least ten counts were recorded for this clonotype. This chain uses TRBV5-6 with TRBJ2-3; TRBD2 agrees at 8 bases. CDR1 and CDR2 (germline): SGHDT, YYEEEE. This CDR3 has 17 residues. V trimming: 0 bases; J trimming: 1 base; junction bases outside the gene matches: 7. The CDR3 loop reads CASSLEVRGGRTDTQYF. Here the CDR3 DNA reads TGTGCCAGCAGCTTGGAAGTTCGGGGGGGCCGCACAGATACGCAGTATTTT.

A word on this clonotype: This may stem from a read error, because a much larger clone lies one nucleotide away. The V gene is TRBV6-5, the J gene TRBJ2-1; D remains unclear. The CDR3 runs to 13 residues. V was trimmed by 0 bases and J by 10 bases, leaving 10 bases between them. Germline V CDR1 and CDR2: MNHEY, SVGAGI. CDR3 protein: CASSYSKQREQFF. Here the CDR3 DNA reads TGTGCCAGCAGTTACTCGAAGCAGAGGGAGCAGTTCTTC.

This clonotype occurred many times. CDR3 protein: CASSYSIDQNIQYF. DNA of the CDR3: TGTGCCAGCAGTTACTCGATAGACCAAAACATTCAGTACTTC. The chain has TRBV6-6 and TRBJ2-4, with D hard to call. The CDR3 sequence is 14 residues long. Per the germline V gene, CDR1 is MNHNY and CDR2 is SVGAGI (reference sequence). V was cut by 0 bases and J by 5 bases, with 8 bases left in between.

This clonotype was observed many times. The rearrangement uses TRBV6-2 or TRBV6-3 and TRBJ2-1; D could derive from TRBD1 or TRBD2 (5 bases each). Trimming took 6 bases from V and 2 from J, leaving 17 bases between them. The CDR3 has 16 amino acids. Germline-derived CDR1 and CDR2 are MNHEY and SVGEGT. CDR3 loop: CASRDLGPRTYNEQFF. DNA of the CDR3: TGTGCCAGCAGGGACCTGGGACCTCGCACCTACAATGAGCAGTTCTTC.

This clonotype was picked up many times. The rearrangement links TRBV7-2 to TRBJ2-7; 12 bases fit TRBD2. V gave up 5 bases and J gave up 7 bases; unmatched junction bases: 9. Germline-derived CDR1 and CDR2 are SGHTA and FQGNSA. CDR3 size: 15 residues. As DNA, the CDR3 is TGTGCCAGCAGCAAAGGACTAGCGGGGACGGAAGAGCAGTACTTC. It encodes CASSKGLAGTEEQYF.

This clonotype turned up a few times. V is TRBV7-2 and J is TRBJ1-6; D call uncertain. The CDR3 is made up of 16 amino acids. Germline CDR1 reads SGHTA; CDR2 reads FQGNSA. V dropped 5 bases and J dropped 0 bases, with 11 bases sitting between them. The CDR3 sequence: CASSVGRNSYNSPLHF. The DNA for the CDR3 is TGTGCCAGCAGCGTAGGACGCAACTCCTATAATTCACCCCTCCACTTT.